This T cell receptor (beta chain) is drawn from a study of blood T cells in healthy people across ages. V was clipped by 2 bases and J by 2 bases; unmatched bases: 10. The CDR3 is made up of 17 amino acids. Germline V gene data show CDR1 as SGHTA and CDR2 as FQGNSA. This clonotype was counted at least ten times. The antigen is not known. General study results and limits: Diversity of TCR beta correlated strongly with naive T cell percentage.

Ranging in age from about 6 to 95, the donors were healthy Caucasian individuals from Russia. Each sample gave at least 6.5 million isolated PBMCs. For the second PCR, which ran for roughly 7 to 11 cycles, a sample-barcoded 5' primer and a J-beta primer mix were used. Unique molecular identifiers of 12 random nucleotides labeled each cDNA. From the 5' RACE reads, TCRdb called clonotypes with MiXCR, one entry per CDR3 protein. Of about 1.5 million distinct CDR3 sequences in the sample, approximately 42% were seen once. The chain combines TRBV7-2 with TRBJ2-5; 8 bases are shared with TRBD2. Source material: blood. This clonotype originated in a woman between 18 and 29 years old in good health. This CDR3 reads CASSLSRLAGLQETQYF. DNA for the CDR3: TGTGCCAGCAGCTTAAGTCGTCTAGCGGGTCTACAAGAGACCCAGTACTTC. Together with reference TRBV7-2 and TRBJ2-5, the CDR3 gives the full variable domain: GAGVSQSPSNKVTEKGKDVELRCDPISGHTALYWYRQSLGQGLEFLIYFQGNSAPDKSGLPSDRFSAERTGGSVSTLTIQRTQQEDSAVYLCASSLSRLAGLQETQYFGPGTRLLVL.